This T cell receptor beta chain was identified in a study of identical twins. Overall study results and limits: Abundant beta clonotypes from cord blood bore fewer insertions; memory repertoires lacked this pattern.

CDR3 length: 14 amino acids. CDR1 and CDR2 (germline): DFQATT, SNEGSKA (reference sequence). V gave up 6 bases and J gave up 2 bases; unmatched junction bases: 7. One entry per CDR3 protein results from TCRdb running MiXCR on the 5' RACE reads. The sample comprises approximately 220,000 distinct CDR3 sequences, 7% to 8.5% of which are singletons, and about 5.6% rests with the top ten. The table lists this clonotype with a few counts. Antigen: not known. A further study also used this sample, focusing on yellow fever vaccine responses in identical twins. That work states: Each twin's T cell response to the vaccine was reported to look partly convergent and partly personalized.

The gene calls are TRBV20-1 and TRBJ1-2; 9 nucleotides match TRBD1. The sequenced sample was CD8+ T cells sorted from blood. The clonotype was recovered from a woman under 30 in good health. The DNA for the CDR3 is TGCAGTGCAAACCGGGACAGGGAAAACTATGGCTACACCTTC. Amino acid sequence: CSANRDRENYGYTF.